A single sample gave rise to the 32 T cell receptor beta chains below, sequenced in a study of blood T cell repertoires in COVID-19. Measured with immunoSEQ multiplex PCR; TCRdb has only the in-frame clones, and not every one. Of 150,000 to 200,000 clones listed, roughly 90% were seen once; the top ten hold roughly 11%. Sequencing was done on a sample of peripheral blood. These TCRs come from a woman aged 60-75 years with COVID-19, enrolled during active disease.

The chain is built from TRBV18 and TRBJ2-3; 10 bases are a match to TRBD1. After removal of 3 bases from V and 4 bases from J, the junction contained 10 bases not matched to a gene. The CDR3 sequence is 17 residues long. Germline V CDR1 and CDR2: KGHSH, LQKENI. The CDR3, as DNA: TGTGCCAGCTCACCCCGAGGACAGGGGGAGGTAGCAGATACGCAGTATTTT. The encoded protein is CASSPRGQGEVADTQYF. The whole variable domain, remainder taken from reference TRBV18 and TRBJ2-3, is NAGVMQNPRHLVRRRGQEARLRCSPMKGHSHVYWYRQLPEEGLKFMVYLQKENIIDESGMPKERFSAEFPKEGPSILRIQQVVRGDSAAYFCASSPRGQGEVADTQYFGPGTRLTVL.

V is TRBV5-1 and J is TRBJ2-4, with D possibly matching TRBD1 (6 bases). In germline, CDR1 is SGHRS, CDR2 YFSETQ. The CDR3 extends over 12 amino acids. V dropped 4 bases and J dropped 6 bases, with 8 bases sitting between them. The CDR3 here is CASSPRGNIQYF. The CDR3 DNA is TGCGCCAGCAGCCCCAGGGGAAACATTCAGTACTTC.

The chain has TRBV27 and TRBJ1-5; D is ambiguous. The CDR3 consists of 12 residues. Germline CDR1 is MNHEY and CDR2 is SMNVEV (reference sequence). V was cut by 5 bases and J by 3 bases, with 5 bases left in between. The CDR3 sequence: CASSPHNQPQHF. The CDR3 DNA sequence: TGTGCCAGCAGTCCCCACAATCAGCCCCAGCATTTT.

The CDR3 sequence is CASSYEGRGNTEAFF. Here the CDR3 DNA reads TGTGCCAGCAGTTACGAGGGGCGGGGGAACACTGAAGCTTTCTTT. This rearrangement joins TRBV6-5 to TRBJ1-1; D may be TRBD1 (5 bases). Trimming pared 2 bases from V and 1 base from J, leaving 11 bases between. The CDR3 length is 15 residues. Per germline, CDR1 MNHEY and CDR2 SVGAGI.

The V and J genes are TRBV28 and TRBJ2-1; TRBD2 might be the D (6 bases). The germline gives CDR1 MDHEN, CDR2 SYDVKM. Trimming pared 8 bases from V and 0 bases from J, leaving 14 bases between. This CDR3 spans 15 amino acids. The CDR3 coding sequence is TGTGCCAGCCTCATCACTAGCAGCTCCTACAATGAGCAGTTCTTC. Its protein product is CASLITSSSYNEQFF.

Concerning this clone: The junction departs from germline at one end; a sequencing error may be responsible. The chain is built from TRBV4-1 and TRBJ2-3, with 9 bases lining up with TRBD2. The CDR3 covers 15 residues. Germline loops: CDR1 MGHRA, CDR2 YSYEKL. The CDR3 DNA follows: TGCGCCAGCAGTCAAGATCTCGCGGGAGGGGGTACGCAGTATTTT. Translated, it gives CASSQDLAGGGTQYF.

This chain links TRBV12-5 with TRBJ2-5; D is possibly TRBD1 (5 bases). Germline values: CDR1 LGHNT, CDR2 FRNRAP. With 5 bases removed from V and 2 bases from J, the gap between germline ends came to 12 bases. The CDR3 covers 14 residues. The CDR3, as DNA: TGTGCTAGTGGTCAAGGGGTGGGACAAGAGACCCAGTACTTC. Translation gives CASGQGVGQETQYF.

The chain couples TRBV19 to TRBJ2-7; 10 bases fit TRBD2. Trimming cost V 4 bases and J 5 bases; bases outside gene matches: 11. There are 16 residues in the CDR3. CDR1 is LNHDA, CDR2 SQIVND, per germline (reference sequence). CDR3 sequence: CASSRFEGLAIDEQYF. The CDR3 nucleotides are TGTGCCAGTAGTAGATTTGAGGGACTAGCGATCGACGAGCAGTACTTC.

The chain employs TRBV18 and TRBJ1-5; tentative D call: TRBD1 (6 bases). The germline CDR1 and CDR2 sequences are KGHSH and LQKENI. The CDR3 consists of 17 residues. Between the trimmed V and J ends, which lost 6 bases and 2 bases, there was a span of 20 bases. The chain's CDR3 is CASSPSNAPGGNQPQHF. The CDR3 coding sequence is TGTGCCAGCTCCCCCTCCAACGCCCCAGGGGGCAATCAGCCCCAGCATTTT. Based on the CDR3 plus reference TRBV18 and TRBJ1-5, the full variable domain is NAGVMQNPRHLVRRRGQEARLRCSPMKGHSHVYWYRQLPEEGLKFMVYLQKENIIDESGMPKERFSAEFPKEGPSILRIQQVVRGDSAAYFCASSPSNAPGGNQPQHFGDGTRLSIL.

The chain combines TRBV15 with TRBJ1-1; D is uncertain. Per the germline V gene, CDR1 is LNHNV and CDR2 is YYDKDF (reference sequence). The ends were cut back, 5 bases at V and 4 bases at J, with 11 bases in the middle. The CDR3 runs to 13 residues. The CDR3 nucleotides read TGTGCCACCAGCCCTCGGGTAGCCACTGAAGCTTTCTTT. Amino acids: CATSPRVATEAFF.

The rearrangement joins TRBV11-2 to TRBJ2-5; 12 nucleotides line up with TRBD2. Germline V gene lookup returns CDR1 SGHAT and CDR2 FQNNGV. The CDR3 totals 16 residues. V gave up 5 bases and J gave up 4 bases; unmatched junction bases: 8. CDR3 in DNA: TGTGCCAGCAGCGTACTCCTAGCGGGAGGGCGAGAGACCCAGTACTTC. This translates into CASSVLLAGGRETQYF.

The chain links TRBV30 to TRBJ2-5; 16 bases fit TRBD2. The J segment lost 2 bases and the V segment lost 5 bases, leaving 8 bases of the junction unmatched. This CDR3 contains 17 residues. Per germline, CDR1 GTSNPN and CDR2 SVGIG (reference sequence). The CDR3 nucleotides read TGTGCCTGGCAGGGACTAGCGGGAGGGGGATGGCAAGAGACCCAGTACTTC. Its translation is CAWQGLAGGGWQETQYF.

The J gene is TRBJ1-4, the V gene TRBV19; D gene uncertain. The CDR3 length is 12 residues. Trimming cost V 5 bases and J 3 bases, with 4 bases left between them. The germline V gene encodes CDR1 LNHDA and CDR2 SQIVND (reference sequence). The CDR3 DNA is TGTGCCAGTAGTGAGGCTAATGAAAAACTGTTTTTT. Amino acid sequence: CASSEANEKLFF.

The CDR3 sequence: CASSAAFGGNYGYTF. CDR3 in DNA: TGTGCCAGCAGTGCGGCATTTGGGGGGAACTATGGCTACACCTTC. The chain is built from TRBV7-2 and TRBJ1-2; the D gene is possibly TRBD1 (5 bases). CDR1 is SGHTA and CDR2 is FQGNSA in the germline V gene. The CDR3 has 15 residues. V lost 6 bases and J 2 bases, leaving 16 bases between the germline ends. Looking up the rest from reference TRBV7-2 and TRBJ1-2 gives the full variable domain: GAGVSQSPSNKVTEKGKDVELRCDPISGHTALYWYRQSLGQGLEFLIYFQGNSAPDKSGLPSDRFSAERTGGSVSTLTIQRTQQEDSAVYLCASSAAFGGNYGYTFGSGTRLTVV.

This chain connects TRBV15 to TRBJ2-7; weak D call: TRBD2 (6 bases). V was trimmed by 6 bases and J by 6 bases, leaving 21 bases between them. This CDR3 comprises 15 residues. The V gene's germline CDR1 is LNHNV and CDR2 YYDKDF (reference sequence). Here the CDR3 reads CATRLRRWGESEQYF. In DNA, the CDR3 is TGTGCCACCAGGCTCAGACGCTGGGGGGAGAGCGAGCAGTACTTC. Looking up the rest from reference TRBV15 and TRBJ2-7 gives the full variable domain: DAMVIQNPRYQVTQFGKPVTLSCSQTLNHNVMYWYQQKSSQAPKLLFHYYDKDFNNEADTPDNFQSRRPNTSFCFLDIRSPGLGDTAMYLCATRLRRWGESEQYFGPGTRLTVT.

The chain links TRBV7-2 to TRBJ1-1; TRBD1 matches 9 bases. The V gene end was trimmed by 3 bases and the J gene end by 4 bases; junction bases not matched to a gene: 9. CDR1 is SGHTA, CDR2 FQGNSA, per germline. CDR3 length: 16 residues. CDR3 loop: CASSFPGQGIRTEAFF. CDR3 in DNA: TGTGCCAGCAGCTTCCCGGGACAGGGTATTCGCACTGAAGCTTTCTTT. Looking up the rest from reference TRBV7-2 and TRBJ1-1 gives the full variable domain: GAGVSQSPSNKVTEKGKDVELRCDPISGHTALYWYRQSLGQGLEFLIYFQGNSAPDKSGLPSDRFSAERTGGSVSTLTIQRTQQEDSAVYLCASSFPGQGIRTEAFFGQGTRLTVV.

In its sample, this clone was seen a few times. V usage is TRBV2 and J usage is TRBJ1-5; TRBD1 is a possible D gene (6 bases). With 11 bases removed from V and 4 bases from J, the gap between germline ends came to 21 bases. From germline, CDR1 is SNHLY and CDR2 FYNNEI. The CDR3 is made up of 15 amino acids. This chain's CDR3 is CASSPGALGNQPQHF. The DNA for the CDR3 is TGTGCCTCAAGTCCAGGGGCATTGGGGAATCAGCCCCAGCATTTT.

V and J are TRBV27 and TRBJ2-1, with 7 bases aligning to TRBD2. J was trimmed by 0 bases and V by 4 bases; bases with no gene match: 6. CDR3 length equals 16 residues. Germline V CDR1 and CDR2: MNHEY, SMNVEV (reference sequence). The CDR3 DNA reads TGTGCCAGCAGTTCCTGGGGCGGGAGCTCCTACAATGAGCAGTTCTTC. This translates into CASSSWGGSSYNEQFF.

This sequence joins TRBV7-8 and TRBJ2-7; perhaps TRBD2 as D (5 bases). This CDR3 has 14 residues. Trimming took off 5 bases at V and 4 bases at J, with 15 bases between the two ends. CDR1 is SGHVS and CDR2 is FQNEAQ in the germline V gene. CDR3 bases: TGTGCCAGCAGCAGTAGCAGGAGGAGGTACGAGCAGTACTTC. Protein product: CASSSSRRRYEQYF.

This rearrangement joins TRBV7-9 to TRBJ1-1, with 9 bases that match TRBD1. This CDR3 spans 16 amino acids. CDR1 is SEHNR and CDR2 is FQNEAQ in the germline V gene (reference sequence). J gave up 10 bases and V 0 bases, and 12 bases lay outside the gene matches. The CDR3 here is CASSLARLGTGLPAFF. DNA for the CDR3: TGTGCCAGCAGCTTAGCGCGTCTAGGGACAGGGCTCCCAGCTTTCTTT.

The V call is TRBV19, the J call TRBJ1-5; 8 nucleotides align to TRBD1. Trimming took 6 bases from V and 0 from J; bases not matched to a gene: 7. The CDR3 is 16 amino acids. Germline CDR1 reads LNHDA; CDR2 reads SQIVND (reference sequence). CDR3 region: CASSLQGADSNQPQHF. DNA for the CDR3: TGTGCCAGTAGCCTCCAGGGGGCGGATAGCAATCAGCCCCAGCATTTT.

The chain joins TRBV7-2 to TRBJ2-1; no definite D call. This CDR3 region has 13 residues. V lost 1 base, J lost 6 bases, and 7 bases lay in between. Per germline, CDR1 SGHTA and CDR2 FQGNSA. The CDR3 protein is CASSLVFSNEQFF. CDR3 nucleotides: TGTGCCAGCAGCTTAGTTTTTAGCAATGAGCAGTTCTTC.

V and J are TRBV6-4 and TRBJ2-1, with 11 bases aligning to TRBD2. The CDR3 is 15 amino acids. Trimming removed 6 bases from V and 7 bases from J; junction bases left unmatched: 8. Germline V lookup: CDR1 MRHNA, CDR2 SNTAGT. CDR3 sequence reads: CASSTSGSNENEQFF. The CDR3 nucleotides are TGTGCCAGCAGCACTAGCGGGAGTAATGAGAATGAGCAGTTCTTC.

The chain employs TRBV11-2 and TRBJ1-5; D gene uncertain. V lost 0 bases, J lost 6 bases, and 6 bases lay in between. This CDR3 contains 13 residues. CDR1 and CDR2 from the germline V gene are SGHAT and FQNNGV. CDR3 nucleotides: TGTGCCAGCAGCTTAGAGGGAGGTCAGCCCCAGCATTTT. This encodes CASSLEGGQPQHF.

The chain recombines TRBV27 with TRBJ1-2; D ambiguous. The CDR3 is made up of 13 amino acids. The germline V gene has CDR1 MNHEY and CDR2 SMNVEV (reference sequence). V was clipped by 1 base and J by 9 bases, with 12 bases between them. CDR3 loop: CASSLWSGKSYTF. In DNA, the CDR3 is TGTGCCAGCAGTTTATGGTCGGGGAAGAGCTACACCTTC.

The CDR3 DNA follows: TGTGCCAGCAGCCAAGGCCCCGGGACAGGGGGGCCAACTGAAGCTTTCTTT. Protein: CASSQGPGTGGPTEAFF. This chain joins TRBV3-1 (or the pseudogene TRBV3-2) and TRBJ1-1, with 11 nucleotides matching TRBD1. Germline CDR1 LGHDT, CDR2 YNNKEL (reference sequence). The CDR3 totals 17 residues. Unmatched junction bases numbered 9, after V lost 1 base and J lost 5 bases.

V is TRBV9 and J is TRBJ2-1; TRBD2 matches at 11 bases. The germline gives CDR1 SGDLS, CDR2 YYNGEE. V was pared by 4 bases and J by 9 bases, with 6 bases of the junction left unmatched. The CDR3 totals 14 residues. CDR3 amino acids: CASSLLAGVGEQFF. The CDR3 bases are TGTGCCAGCAGCTTACTAGCGGGAGTAGGTGAGCAGTTCTTC.

This chain uses TRBV20-1 with TRBJ2-1, with a possible D match to TRBD2 (5 bases). Germline V gives CDR1 DFQATT, CDR2 SNEGSKA (reference sequence). The CDR3 spans 11 residues. CDR3: CRVGGGNEQFF. The CDR3 DNA reads as TGCCGTGTTGGAGGCGGGAATGAGCAGTTCTTC.

This rearrangement joins TRBV5-4 to TRBJ2-7, with D maybe TRBD2 (5 bases). The CDR3 is made up of 16 amino acids. Trimming took off 5 bases at V and 3 bases at J, with 21 bases between the two ends. CDR1 SGHNT and CDR2 YYREEE come from the germline V gene (reference sequence). The CDR3 DNA follows: TGTGCCAGCAGTCCAAACCAGAGGAGGTTGGGCTACGAGCAGTACTTC. Its protein product is CASSPNQRRLGYEQYF.

This clone came up once. The chain combines TRBV7-2 with TRBJ2-7; 9 bases are a match to TRBD2. The CDR3 spans 14 residues. V shed 3 bases, J shed 6 bases, and the junction held 6 bases outside the gene matches. CDR1 is SGHTA and CDR2 is FQGNSA in the germline V gene. In nucleotides, the CDR3 is TGTGCCAGCAGCTTTAGCGGGAGCCGTTCCGAGCAGTACTTC. Encoded protein: CASSFSGSRSEQYF. Variable domain in full (rest from reference TRBV7-2 and TRBJ2-7): GAGVSQSPSNKVTEKGKDVELRCDPISGHTALYWYRQSLGQGLEFLIYFQGNSAPDKSGLPSDRFSAERTGGSVSTLTIQRTQQEDSAVYLCASSFSGSRSEQYFGPGTRLTVT.

The rearrangement joins TRBV7-9 to TRBJ1-5; D unclear. Per the germline V gene, CDR1 is SEHNR and CDR2 is FQNEAQ (reference sequence). V was trimmed by 4 bases and J by 2 bases, leaving 12 bases between them. This CDR3 comprises 15 residues. The CDR3 spells CASSSSGAGNQPQHF. CDR3 sequence (DNA): TGTGCCAGCAGCTCGTCCGGCGCGGGCAATCAGCCCCAGCATTTT.

Concerning this clone: The germline gene is not matched at one end of the junction; a read error may be the cause. CDR3 nucleotides: TGTGCCACCAGGCGACAGGGGATCAGTAATCAAAAACTGTTTTTT. Amino acid sequence: CATRRQGISNQKLFF. The chain combines TRBV15 with TRBJ1-4, with 8 bases fitting TRBD1. Germline V gene data show CDR1 as LNHNV and CDR2 as YYDKDF (reference sequence). The CDR3 contains 15 residues.